One sample yielded the 6 T cell receptor beta chains listed below, sequenced in a study of technical replicates of blood from several donors. This table comes from immunoSEQ multiplex PCR, and its TCRdb copy is limited to in-frame clones, with some not included. The data hold roughly 12,000 clones, with 90% to 95% observed a single time. Sequencing used PBMCs. These receptors came from a human donor in good health.

The chain joins TRBV7-6 to TRBJ2-2; 7 nucleotides align to TRBD1. CDR3 length: 14 residues. Unmatched junction bases numbered 6, after V lost 5 bases and J lost 6 bases. The germline V gene has CDR1 SGHVS and CDR2 FNYEAQ. CDR3 region: CASSELQGPGELFF. The DNA of the CDR3 is TGTGCCAGCAGCGAACTACAGGGGCCCGGGGAGCTGTTTTTT.

This clone was counted between two and nine times. This chain connects TRBV28 to TRBJ1-1; no definite D call. Germline V gene data show CDR1 as MDHEN and CDR2 as SYDVKM. With 6 bases removed from V and 4 bases from J, the gap between germline ends came to 15 bases. CDR3 length equals 14 residues. Here the CDR3 DNA reads TGTGCCAGCAGCCAACCCTTCCGGGGCACTGAAGCTTTCTTT. Its translation is CASSQPFRGTEAFF.

This clone showed up just once. CDR3 protein: CASSPRTGGAGELFF. The CDR3, as DNA: TGTGCCAGCAGCCCGAGGACGGGGGGTGCCGGGGAGCTGTTTTTT. The J gene is TRBJ2-2, the V gene TRBV6-5, with 7 nucleotides matching TRBD2. The V gene end was trimmed by 6 bases and the J gene end by 6 bases; junction bases not matched to a gene: 10. The germline V gene encodes CDR1 MNHEY and CDR2 SVGAGI. This CDR3 has 15 amino acids.

This clone was counted once. Other nucleotide sequences from this sample produce the same CDR3. This sequence joins TRBV5-1 and TRBJ2-5; possibly TRBD1 for D (5 bases). CDR1 SGHRS and CDR2 YFSETQ come from the germline V gene. V was pared by 0 bases and J by 5 bases, with 8 bases between. This CDR3 region has 13 residues. The CDR3 DNA is TGCGCCAGCAGCTTGGGGGCAGGGGAGACCCAGTACTTC. This codes for CASSLGAGETQYF.

The chain has TRBV18 and TRBJ1-1; D gene ambiguous. V dropped 2 bases and J dropped 10 bases, with 11 bases sitting between them. The germline gives CDR1 KGHSH, CDR2 LQKENI. This CDR3 is 12 amino acids long. The CDR3 DNA follows: TGTGCCAGCTCACCAAATTCAGAAGTAGCTTTCTTT. This translates into CASSPNSEVAFF.

V and J are TRBV10-2 and TRBJ2-5, with 10 nucleotides matching TRBD2. Losses at the gene ends were 6 bases for V and 3 bases for J; bases not matched to a gene: 7. Germline V gives CDR1 WSHSY, CDR2 SAAADI. The CDR3 has 15 residues. DNA of the CDR3: TGCGCCAGCAGCGGAACCGGGACTAGCGAAGAGACCCAGTACTTC. This codes for CASSGTGTSEETQYF.